This T cell receptor beta chain emerged from a study of blood T cell repertoires in COVID-19. About the research overall: Sites across the United States, Italy and Spain contributed samples from acute and convalescent COVID-19. T cells, B-cell-depleted T cells, or PBMCs supplied cDNA or gDNA.

Source study methods: Reference gene primer amplification gave estimated nucleated cell counts. The assay was immunoSEQ multiplex PCR, and TCRdb's table has in-frame clones only and misses some. That table is the source of V, J and clone size, and D and trimming were worked out from the DNA. The sample lists 250,000 or so clones; around 90% were seen once. CDR1 SEHNR and CDR2 FQNEAQ come from the germline V gene (reference sequence). The V end was cut by 3 bases, the J end by 6 bases, with 14 bases between. The CDR3 has 14 residues. V is TRBV7-9 and J is TRBJ1-1, with D tentatively TRBD1 (5 bases). This clonotype was sampled from a man aged 30-40 years with COVID-19, enrolled during active disease. Sequencing was done on a sample of peripheral blood. The CDR3 DNA sequence: TGTGCCAGCAGCTTGACGGGGGAATCCGCTGAAGCTTTCTTT. Translation gives CASSLTGESAEAFF.